These 29 T cell receptor beta chains came from one sample sequenced in a study of blood T cell repertoires in COVID-19. Assay: immunoSEQ multiplex PCR; the TCRdb copy retains only in-frame clones and omits some. The table lists approximately 37,000 clones, 75% to 90% of them singletons. Sequenced sample: peripheral blood. These receptors all stem from a woman in her 70s with acute or convalescent COVID-19.

V gene TRBV30 combines with J gene TRBJ2-5; D might be TRBD1 (6 bases). The V and J ends lost 1 base and 4 bases respectively, with 16 bases between them. CDR1 and CDR2 (germline): GTSNPN, SVGIG (reference sequence). The CDR3 has 15 amino acids. This CDR3 reads CAWSATDSPSETQYF. DNA of the CDR3: TGTGCCTGGAGTGCGACGGACAGTCCATCAGAGACCCAGTACTTC.

The V and J genes are TRBV20-1 and TRBJ1-5; D remains ambiguous. V lost 3 bases and J 4 bases, leaving 7 bases between the germline ends. The CDR3 is made up of 12 amino acids. Germline CDR1 is DFQATT and CDR2 is SNEGSKA (reference sequence). CDR3 sequence (DNA): TGCAGTGCTAGTCAGGTGAATCAGCCCCAGCATTTT. Translating gives CSASQVNQPQHF.

This clone is classed as medium-sized. V gene TRBV29-1 combines with J gene TRBJ2-1; 9 nucleotides align to TRBD1. This CDR3 has 12 residues. Germline V gives CDR1 SQVTM, CDR2 ANQGSEA. V trimming: 6 bases; J trimming: 10 bases; junction bases outside the gene matches: 7. In DNA form, the CDR3 reads TGCAGCGTCAGGGGACAGGGATGGGAGCAGTTCTTC. Protein sequence: CSVRGQGWEQFF.

V usage is TRBV7-9 and J usage is TRBJ1-1; TRBD1 is a possible D gene (5 bases). This CDR3 has 14 amino acids. V lost 5 bases, J lost 5 bases, and 15 bases lay in between. The V gene's germline CDR1 is SEHNR and CDR2 FQNEAQ (reference sequence). The CDR3 loop is CASSPWIGGTEAFF. The DNA of the CDR3 is TGTGCCAGCAGCCCATGGATCGGGGGAACTGAAGCTTTCTTT.

This chain joins TRBV13 and TRBJ1-5; 9 bases map to TRBD1. Trimming took 4 bases from V and 6 from J; bases not matched to a gene: 4. The CDR3 extends over 14 amino acids. Germline V lookup: CDR1 PRHDT, CDR2 FYEKMQ (reference sequence). In nucleotides, the CDR3 is TGTGCCAGCAGCTCACAGGGGGCGGGTCAGCCCCAGCATTTT. Protein sequence: CASSSQGAGQPQHF.

This clone was observed a single time. J is TRBJ2-6 and V is TRBV5-6; 7 bases are shared with TRBD1. The ends lost 2 bases at V and 0 bases at J; junction bases unmatched: 5. This CDR3 region has 17 residues. The germline gives CDR1 SGHDT, CDR2 YYEEEE. CDR3 bases: TGTGCCAGCAGCTTATGGGACAGACCCTCTGGGGCCAACGTCCTGACTTTC. Amino acid sequence: CASSLWDRPSGANVLTF. The whole variable domain, remainder taken from reference TRBV5-6 and TRBJ2-6, is DAGVTQSPTHLIKTRGQQVTLRCSPKSGHDTVSWYQQALGQGPQFIFQYYEEEERQRGNFPDRFSGHQFPNYSSELNVNALLLGDSALYLCASSLWDRPSGANVLTFGAGSRLTVL.

The CDR3 loop is CASTHRGRGYTF. The CDR3 coding sequence is TGTGCCAGCACCCACAGGGGACGCGGCTACACCTTC. The chain carries TRBV6-5 and TRBJ1-2; 7 positions agree with TRBD1. V trimming: 7 bases; J trimming: 8 bases; junction bases outside the gene matches: 7. Germline loops: CDR1 MNHEY, CDR2 SVGAGI. The CDR3 is 12 residues long.

This clone was detected a few times. The V call is TRBV28, the J call TRBJ2-2; maybe TRBD2 (6 bases). CDR1 is MDHEN and CDR2 is SYDVKM in the germline V gene. CDR3 size: 14 residues. Deletions cut 7 bases from V and 5 bases from J, with 14 bases between. Written as DNA, the CDR3 is TGTGCCAGCACAACTCGGGGGATAACCGGGGAGCTGTTTTTT. Translating gives CASTTRGITGELFF. The full variable domain, in which reference TRBV28 and TRBJ2-2 provide the parts outside the CDR3, is DVKVTQSSRYLVKRTGEKVFLECVQDMDHENMFWYRQDPGLGLRLIYFSYDVKMKEKGDIPEGYSVSREKKERFSLILESASTNQTSMYLCASTTRGITGELFFGEGSRLTVL.

Written as DNA, the CDR3 is TGTGCCAGCTCACCCCGGAACACCGGGGAGCTGTTTTTT. Protein sequence: CASSPRNTGELFF. This chain uses TRBV18 with TRBJ2-2; no reliable D call. In germline, CDR1 is KGHSH, CDR2 LQKENI. Trimming pared 3 bases from V and 1 base from J, leaving 3 bases between. This CDR3 has 13 residues.

V usage is TRBV10-2 and J usage is TRBJ2-5, with 10 bases matching TRBD2. Germline trimming cut 7 bases from V and 5 bases from J; bases unmatched to any gene: 7. Germline V gene sequence: CDR1 WSHSY, CDR2 SAAADI. The CDR3 consists of 14 residues. The CDR3 nucleotides read TGCGCCAGCACCTCTAGCGGGGGCCGGGAGACCCAGTACTTC. Its protein is CASTSSGGRETQYF.

The sample holds one count of this clone. The chain recombines TRBV6-5 with TRBJ2-7, with 8 bases lining up with TRBD2. Germline V CDR1 and CDR2: MNHEY, SVGAGI. The CDR3 has 15 amino acids. V was clipped by 7 bases and J by 3 bases; unmatched bases: 11. The CDR3 nucleotides are TGTGCCAGCACCCCGGGAGGGGGACTAAACTACGAGCAGTACGTC. This translates into CASTPGGGLNYEQYV.

The rearrangement links TRBV28 to TRBJ1-6; 9 bases map to TRBD1. CDR3 size: 12 residues. The V segment lost 8 bases and the J segment 12 bases; nucleotides outside the gene matches: 5. In germline, CDR1 is MDHEN, CDR2 SYDVKM. The CDR3 DNA reads TGTGCCAGCCGAAGACAGGGGGGACCCCTCCACTTT. This translates into CASRRQGGPLHF.

The chain employs TRBV29-1 and TRBJ1-4, with D perhaps TRBD1 (6 bases). The CDR3 length is 13 residues. V was pared by 7 bases and J by 2 bases, with 11 bases between. Germline-derived CDR1 and CDR2 are SQVTM and ANQGSEA. CDR3 in DNA: TGCAGCGGTCAGGGGACCACTAATGAAAAACTGTTTTTT. Translating gives CSGQGTTNEKLFF.

This clone was detected only once. The V gene is TRBV6-6, the J gene TRBJ1-1; 7 bases are shared with TRBD1. In germline, CDR1 is MNHNY, CDR2 SVGAGI (reference sequence). The V segment lost 5 bases and the J segment 6 bases; nucleotides outside the gene matches: 6. This CDR3 spans 13 amino acids. CDR3 nucleotide sequence: TGTGCCAGCAGTCTGACAGGGATCGCTGAAGCTTTCTTT. It is translated as CASSLTGIAEAFF.

The chain has TRBV19 and TRBJ2-3, with TRBD2 identical over 10 bases. The CDR3 totals 14 residues. V was pared by 7 bases and J by 6 bases, with 7 bases of the junction left unmatched. Germline loops: CDR1 LNHDA, CDR2 SQIVND (reference sequence). CDR3 nucleotide sequence: TGTGCCAGTACCCTAGCGGGAGAACCCGATACGCAGTATTTT. The encoded protein is CASTLAGEPDTQYF.

This clone was picked up one time. J is TRBJ2-5 and V is TRBV7-2; 7 bases fit TRBD2. The CDR3 is 15 amino acids. The germline CDR1 and CDR2 sequences are SGHTA and FQGNSA. V was pared by 5 bases and J by 3 bases, with 9 bases of the junction left unmatched. The CDR3: CASSPRGREKETQYF. DNA for the CDR3: TGTGCCAGCAGCCCCCGAGGGAGGGAGAAAGAGACCCAGTACTTC.

This chain joins TRBV5-1 and TRBJ2-5; 7 bases fit TRBD1. This CDR3 is 14 amino acids long. Trimming took 4 bases from V and 2 from J; bases not matched to a gene: 5. Germline-derived CDR1 and CDR2 are SGHRS and YFSETQ. The CDR3 DNA sequence: TGCGCCAGCAGCCCGGGACAGCCACAAGAGACCCAGTACTTC. Its protein product is CASSPGQPQETQYF.

This clone was counted a few times. The genes are TRBV3-1 (or the pseudogene TRBV3-2) and TRBJ1-5; unclear D gene. V lost 4 bases, J lost 2 bases, and 9 bases lay in between. CDR3 length: 14 amino acids. Germline V lookup: CDR1 LGHDT, CDR2 YNNKEL (reference sequence). The CDR3 bases are TGTGCCAGCAGCCGTCTCGGGGGCAATCAGCCCCAGCATTTT. Residues: CASSRLGGNQPQHF.

The rearrangement uses TRBV24-1 and TRBJ2-3, with 9 bases aligning to TRBD1. Trimming removed 9 bases from V and 2 bases from J; junction bases left unmatched: 11. Per the germline V gene, CDR1 is KGHDR and CDR2 is SFDVKD. This CDR3 is 16 amino acids long. For the CDR3, the DNA is TGTGCCACCGGACATCCCGGACAGGGGAACACAGATACGCAGTATTTT. It encodes CATGHPGQGNTDTQYF.

V and J are TRBV2 and TRBJ1-1, with 11 bases fitting TRBD1. The V gene end was trimmed by 8 bases and the J gene end by 8 bases; junction bases not matched to a gene: 1. The CDR3 contains 11 residues. CDR1 and CDR2 from the germline V gene are SNHLY and FYNNEI. The DNA for the CDR3 is TGTGCCAGCTGGACAGGGGGCGAAGCTTTCTTT. Amino acids: CASWTGGEAFF.

The chain links TRBV6-5 to TRBJ2-5; 9 nucleotides match TRBD1. The CDR3 is made up of 15 amino acids. Germline V gene lookup returns CDR1 MNHEY and CDR2 SVGAGI. V trimming: 2 bases; J trimming: 0 bases; junction bases outside the gene matches: 1. In nucleotides, the CDR3 is TGTGCCAGCAGTTACGGGACAGGGTACCAAGAGACCCAGTACTTC. It translates to CASSYGTGYQETQYF.

The V gene is TRBV14, the J gene TRBJ2-1; 9 bases fit TRBD2. Trimming cost V 6 bases and J 9 bases; bases outside gene matches: 6. The CDR3 totals 13 residues. The V gene's germline CDR1 is SGHDN and CDR2 FVKESK. This CDR3 reads CASRTSGSVEQFF. CDR3 sequence (DNA): TGTGCCAGCAGAACTAGCGGGTCTGTTGAGCAGTTCTTC.

This clone was counted a single time. V gene TRBV11-3 combines with J gene TRBJ1-2; 8 bases agree with TRBD1. Looked up from germline, CDR1 is SGHNT and CDR2 is YENEEA. Germline trimming cut 1 base from V and 5 bases from J; bases unmatched to any gene: 0. There are 13 residues in the CDR3. The CDR3 DNA follows: TGTGCCAGCAGCTTAGGGACAGGGTATGGCTACACCTTC. Residues: CASSLGTGYGYTF.

V and J are TRBV6-5 and TRBJ1-1, with 10 bases that match TRBD1. The germline gives CDR1 MNHEY, CDR2 SVGAGI. The CDR3 covers 14 residues. Trimming took 7 bases from V and 4 from J; bases not matched to a gene: 6. The CDR3 here is CASNRQGAFTEAFF. The DNA for the CDR3 is TGTGCCAGCAACAGACAGGGGGCTTTCACTGAAGCTTTCTTT.

The rearrangement joins TRBV27 to TRBJ2-7, with D maybe TRBD1 (6 bases). V was cut by 6 bases and J by 2 bases, with 11 bases left in between. CDR1 MNHEY and CDR2 SMNVEV come from the germline V gene (reference sequence). The CDR3 runs to 13 residues. This CDR3 is CASSAGTPYEQYV. CDR3 sequence (DNA): TGTGCCAGCAGCGCCGGGACACCCTACGAGCAGTACGTC.

This clone was found once. The rearrangement joins TRBV7-6 to TRBJ2-1, with 10 bases aligning to TRBD2. CDR3 size: 17 residues. Germline V gene data show CDR1 as SGHVS and CDR2 as FNYEAQ. V gave up 5 bases and J gave up 8 bases; unmatched junction bases: 15. DNA of the CDR3: TGTGCCAGCAGCGCCCGCCCTCCCAGCGGGGGGGCAGATGAGCAGTTCTTC. The encoded protein is CASSARPPSGGADEQFF.

The chain is built from TRBV4-2 and TRBJ2-3, with D tentatively TRBD2 (6 bases). The CDR3 extends over 17 amino acids. Trimming pared 5 bases from V and 4 bases from J, leaving 22 bases between. The germline gives CDR1 LGHNA, CDR2 YNFKEQ. CDR3: CASSGSGSGVGADTQYF. Here the CDR3 DNA reads TGTGCCAGCAGCGGCTCCGGGAGCGGAGTCGGCGCAGATACGCAGTATTTT.

The chain's CDR3 is CASSRPDGNNEQFF. CDR3 in DNA: TGTGCCAGCAGTCGCCCGGACGGGAACAATGAGCAGTTCTTC. This chain connects TRBV27 to TRBJ2-1, with a tentative D call TRBD2 (5 bases). The CDR3 length is 14 residues. Germline V gene sequence: CDR1 MNHEY, CDR2 SMNVEV (reference sequence). Trimming shortened V by 5 bases and J by 5 bases, and 13 bases separated the two germline ends.

This chain uses TRBV2 with TRBJ2-2, with a possible D match to TRBD2 (5 bases). Germline V gene sequence: CDR1 SNHLY, CDR2 FYNNEI. With 6 bases removed from V and 7 bases from J, the gap between germline ends came to 15 bases. This CDR3 comprises 14 residues. CDR3 sequence (DNA): TGTGCCAGCAGCCGGGATCTCCAATACGGGGAGCTGTTTTTT. Translating gives CASSRDLQYGELFF.